The 2 T cell receptor beta chains below all came from one sample that was sequenced in a study of shared clonotypes between healthy human individuals. This table comes from immunoSEQ multiplex PCR, and its TCRdb copy is limited to in-frame clones, with some not included. In the table there are about 2.3 million clones, approximately 93% of which are singletons. Sequenced sample: naive CD4+ T cells from PBMCs. Subset meaning: CD45RA+ positively selected. Receptor source: a man between 18 and 35 years old in good health. Some clones in this sample may be carry-over from other donors' samples.

The chain links TRBV2 to TRBJ1-4, with 8 nucleotides matching TRBD1. Germline values: CDR1 SNHLY, CDR2 FYNNEI. V shed 7 bases, J shed 11 bases, and the junction held 15 bases outside the gene matches. This CDR3 contains 15 residues. The CDR3, as DNA: TGTGCCAGCACCCAAAGGGTGGGACAGGTCGCTAAACTGTTTTTT. Residues: CASTQRVGQVAKLFF.

This clone has just a few counts. This same CDR3 is encoded by further DNA sequences in the sample. V and J are TRBV5-4 and TRBJ1-1; D not resolved. From germline, CDR1 is SGHNT and CDR2 YYREEE (reference sequence). The CDR3 is made up of 11 amino acids. V was pared by 5 bases and J by 2 bases, with 4 bases between. CDR3 sequence (DNA): TGTGCCAGCAGTTTAAACACTGAAGCTTTCTTT. Protein: CASSLNTEAFF.